The next 12 T cell receptor beta chains were all read from a single sample in a study of fetal regulatory T cell absence and autoimmunity. The table came from immunoSEQ multiplex PCR; TCRdb's copy has only in-frame clones and leaves some out. The sample holds 85,000 to 100,000 clones; approximately 75% are singletons and the top ten take approximately 1.9%. Source material: pancreas tissue. Source of these receptors: a male donor with IPEX syndrome.

The V gene is TRBV5-1, the J gene TRBJ2-7, with 9 bases matching TRBD1. V trimming: 4 bases; J trimming: 3 bases; junction bases outside the gene matches: 8. The CDR3 extends over 15 amino acids. Germline assignment: CDR1 SGHRS and CDR2 YFSETQ. CDR3 in amino acids: CASSPHGTGIYEQYF. CDR3 sequence (DNA): TGCGCCAGCAGCCCTCACGGGACAGGGATCTACGAGCAGTACTTC.

The V and J genes are TRBV4-1 and TRBJ2-7; D unclear. Trimming removed 1 base from V and 0 bases from J, with 4 bases in between. Germline CDR1 MGHRA, CDR2 YSYEKL. The length of the CDR3 is 13 residues. Written as DNA, the CDR3 is TGCGCCAGCAGCCAAGGACTCTCCTACGAGCAGTACTTC. Translation gives CASSQGLSYEQYF.

This chain joins TRBV7-6 and TRBJ2-1; 10 bases fit TRBD2. This CDR3 has 15 residues. Trimming at V came to 5 bases and at J to 2 bases, leaving 3 bases not matched to a gene. Germline V gives CDR1 SGHVS, CDR2 FNYEAQ. This chain's CDR3 is CASSTGTSAYNEQFF. CDR3 in DNA: TGTGCCAGCAGCACCGGGACTAGCGCCTACAATGAGCAGTTCTTC.

This sequence joins TRBV2 and TRBJ2-1; D is ambiguous. Trimming cost V 6 bases and J 6 bases, with 12 bases left between them. Germline V gene data show CDR1 as SNHLY and CDR2 as FYNNEI. This CDR3 is 13 amino acids long. The CDR3 DNA reads as TGTGCCAGCAGGGAGACTTGGGGCAATGAGCAGTTCTTC. Protein product: CASRETWGNEQFF. Complete variable domain (other parts from reference TRBV2 and TRBJ2-1): EPEVTQTPSHQVTQMGQEVILRCVPISNHLYFYWYRQILGQKVEFLVSFYNNEISEKSEIFDDQFSVERPDGSNFTLKIRSTKLEDSAMYFCASRETWGNEQFFGPGTRLTVL.

This chain links TRBV7-9 with TRBJ2-7; D is unresolved. The CDR3 length is 13 residues. Per germline, CDR1 SEHNR and CDR2 FQNEAQ (reference sequence). The V end was cut by 5 bases, the J end by 8 bases, with 16 bases between. This CDR3 reads CASSLSEAPQQYF. The CDR3, as DNA: TGTGCCAGCAGCCTCTCAGAGGCGCCCCAGCAGTACTTC.

As regards this clone: Its ends do not fully match the called genes, so a read error is possible. The chain carries TRBV10-3 and TRBJ1-1; D gene unclear. Germline loops: CDR1 ENHRY, CDR2 SYGVKD. The CDR3 is 12 residues long. DNA for the CDR3: TGTGCCATCAGTGTAGGTTTGGCAGAACGAAAATTT. Amino acid sequence: CAISVGLAERKF.

The J gene is TRBJ1-1, the V gene TRBV4-1, with 10 bases identical to TRBD1. The germline CDR1 and CDR2 sequences are MGHRA and YSYEKL. The CDR3 length is 16 residues. Trimming took 3 bases from V and 5 from J; bases not matched to a gene: 9. The CDR3 bases are TGCGCCAGCAGCCAGGACCGTGGACAGGGGGAGACTGAAGCTTTCTTT. It codes for CASSQDRGQGETEAFF.

Note on this clone: Mismatch with germline at one junction end may stem from a read error. The chain links TRBV6-1 to TRBJ1-4, with 9 bases identical to TRBD1. Per germline, CDR1 MNHNS and CDR2 SASEGT. CDR3 length: 17 amino acids. The CDR3 nucleotides are TGTGCCAGCAGCGAAGATTGGGGACAGGGTGTCCGCGAAAAACTGTTTTTT. Translating it yields CASSEDWGQGVREKLFF.

The chain carries TRBV30 and TRBJ2-2, with D maybe TRBD1 (5 bases). The CDR3 length is 13 residues. Trimming removed 4 bases at V and 3 bases at J, with 9 bases between. Germline values: CDR1 GTSNPN, CDR2 SVGIG (reference sequence). The CDR3 coding sequence is TGTGCCTGGATTGGGGCCGACACCGGGGAGCTGTTTTTT. Amino acids: CAWIGADTGELFF. Full variable domain (outside the CDR3, taken from reference TRBV30 and TRBJ2-2): SQTIHQWPATLVQPVGSPLSLECTVEGTSNPNLYWYRQAAGRGLQLLFYSVGIGQISSEVPQNLSASRPQDRQFILSSKKLLLSDSGFYLCAWIGADTGELFFGEGSRLTVL.

The chain links TRBV5-1 to TRBJ1-3; D remains ambiguous. Looked up from germline, CDR1 is SGHRS and CDR2 is YFSETQ. Trimming cost V 1 base and J 4 bases, with 15 bases left between them. This CDR3 comprises 16 residues. The CDR3 bases are TGCGCCAGCAGCTTGCTAGAGGCCACGGGAGGAAACACCATATATTTT. It codes for CASSLLEATGGNTIYF.

CDR3 sequence reads: CASSLFTGLSGNTIYF. Written as DNA, the CDR3 is TGCGCCAGCAGCTTGTTTACAGGTTTATCTGGAAACACCATATATTTT. V and J are TRBV5-1 and TRBJ1-3; possible D gene TRBD1, 5 bases. The CDR3 consists of 16 residues. The germline V gene has CDR1 SGHRS and CDR2 YFSETQ. Trimming took 1 base from V and 1 from J, leaving 12 bases between them.

This clone was detected only a few times. The chain joins TRBV4-3 to TRBJ1-2; D gene unclear. Trimming pared 4 bases from V and 4 bases from J, leaving 13 bases between. Germline lookup yields CDR1 LGHNA and CDR2 YSLEER. CDR3 length: 14 residues. The CDR3 bases are TGCGCCAGCAGCCCGGAAGGAACAGCCTATGGCTACACCTTC. Its protein is CASSPEGTAYGYTF.